This T cell receptor (beta chain) was recovered during a study of CD8+ T cells in alopecia areata. This clone was picked up a small number of times. RNA was extracted and reverse transcribed into cDNA as the sequencing template. Clones were read by immunoSEQ multiplex PCR, and TCRdb kept only the in-frame ones, dropping some. The data contain fewer than 250,000 clones, roughly two fifths of them seen just once; the ten biggest clones take up roughly 0.45%. The treatment: oral pan-JAK inhibitor, 5-10 mg twice daily. The ends were cut back, 3 bases at V and 10 bases at J, with 9 bases in the middle. This CDR3 is 11 amino acids long. Germline lookup yields CDR1 LNHDA and CDR2 SQIVND (reference sequence).

Sequences were derived from CD4+ T cells sorted from blood, sampled between weeks 30 and 35, from a patient treated with tofacitinib. The receptor's source is a human donor with alopecia areata. V gene TRBV19 combines with J gene TRBJ1-1; D not certain. In DNA, the CDR3 is TGTGCCAGTAGTATCGGCAGTGGAGCTTTCTTT. Its protein product is CASSIGSGAFF. Filled out from reference TRBV19 and TRBJ1-1, the complete variable domain reads DGGITQSPKYLFRKEGQNVTLSCEQNLNHDAMYWYRQDPGQGLRLIYYSQIVNDFQKGDIAEGYSVSREKKESFPLTVTSAQKNPTAFYLCASSIGSGAFFGQGTRLTVV.